Listed here are 8 T cell receptor beta chains from one sample, sequenced in a study of molecular identifiers for immune sequencing clone quantification. Each CDR3 protein gets one entry after TCRdb re-called the PCR reads with MiXCR. The sample carries about 36,000 distinct CDR3 sequences, around 20% recorded once. The sample comprised naive CD8+ T cells from blood, with Jurkat cell RNA spiked in. Subset reported: FACS-sorted CD8+CD4-CCR7+CD45RA+ naive T cells. The receptors here all came from a human donor in good health. Some libraries in this study had Jurkat cell RNA spiked in.

This clonotype appeared many times. One junction end does not reproduce the germline sequence, and a read error may be involved. The V call is TRBV12-3 or TRBV12-4, the J call TRBJ2-5; TRBD1 matches at 9 bases. The CDR3 has 12 residues. For the CDR3, the DNA is TGTGCCAGCAGCCAACCCGGGACAGGGTCCCATTTC. It is translated as CASSQPGTGSHF.

This clonotype occurred many times. V usage is TRBV20-1 and J usage is TRBJ2-5, with D perhaps TRBD2 (5 bases). Germline V gene data show CDR1 as DFQATT and CDR2 as SNEGSKA (reference sequence). V shed 3 bases and J shed 5 bases, with 10 bases lying between them. The CDR3 is 12 amino acids. The CDR3 nucleotides are TGCAGTGCTAGCGTCGCGGGCGAGACCCAGTACTTC. This codes for CSASVAGETQYF.

In its sample, this clonotype was seen many times. The V and J genes are TRBV9 and TRBJ2-2; D is ambiguous. CDR3 length: 13 amino acids. Trimming took 4 bases from V and 1 from J, leaving 5 bases between them. The V gene's germline CDR1 is SGDLS and CDR2 YYNGEE. CDR3 sequence reads: CASSRQNTGELFF. In DNA form, the CDR3 reads TGTGCCAGCAGCCGGCAGAACACCGGGGAGCTGTTTTTT.

This clonotype has at least ten counts. The chain joins TRBV20-1 to TRBJ2-5; 7 bases agree with TRBD2. CDR1 is DFQATT, CDR2 SNEGSKA, per germline (reference sequence). The trim removed 5 bases at V and 2 bases at J, leaving 5 bases unmatched. The CDR3 has 13 amino acids. CDR3 sequence (DNA): TGCAGTGCTCCACTAGCGCTACAAGAGACCCAGTACTTC. This translates into CSAPLALQETQYF.

J is TRBJ2-2 and V is TRBV27; weak D call: TRBD2 (5 bases). This CDR3 has 14 amino acids. Germline V lookup: CDR1 MNHEY, CDR2 SMNVEV (reference sequence). The V end lost 7 bases, the J end lost 6 bases, and 15 bases lay between the germline ends. The CDR3 reads CASKQLDSSGELFF. DNA for the CDR3: TGTGCCAGCAAACAACTAGATTCCTCCGGGGAGCTGTTTTTT.

This clonotype has just a few counts. The chain employs TRBV25-1 and TRBJ2-2, with D perhaps matching TRBD1 (5 bases). This CDR3 is built from 17 residues. Trimming shortened V by 1 base and J by 0 bases, and 12 bases separated the two germline ends. The V gene's germline CDR1 is MGHDK and CDR2 SYGVNS. The CDR3 loop reads CASSESKGMANTGELFF. CDR3 bases: TGTGCCAGCAGTGAATCTAAGGGGATGGCGAACACCGGGGAGCTGTTTTTT.

This clonotype was observed many times. This chain connects TRBV4-3 to TRBJ1-3; D call uncertain. V was cut by 8 bases and J by 4 bases, with 18 bases left in between. The CDR3 length is 15 residues. The germline CDR1 and CDR2 sequences are LGHNA and YSLEER. The CDR3 protein is CASSANRVSGNTIYF. The CDR3 DNA reads as TGCGCCAGCTCAGCGAACCGGGTCTCGGGAAACACCATATATTTT.

This clonotype was recorded many times. V is TRBV4-3 and J is TRBJ1-2; TRBD1 matches 8 bases. The CDR3 spans 16 residues. The V gene end was trimmed by 0 bases and the J gene end by 4 bases; junction bases not matched to a gene: 7. Germline V gene lookup returns CDR1 LGHNA and CDR2 YSLEER. The CDR3 sequence is CASSQDLAGGGYGYTF. For the CDR3, the DNA is TGCGCCAGCAGCCAAGATCTAGCAGGGGGCGGCTATGGCTACACCTTC.